The clone carrying this TCR beta chain appeared many times. The antigen is not known. The V and J ends lost 0 bases and 2 bases, in that order; junction bases with no gene match: 3. The CDR3 loop spans 15 amino acids. CDR1 SGHRS and CDR2 YFSETQ come from the germline V gene. This sample stems from a study of identical twins. A universal primer site arose from template switching, and cDNA bore unique molecular identifiers. TCRdb independently ran MiXCR on the 5' RACE reads; one entry per CDR3 protein. The sample holds more than 400,000 distinct CDR3 sequences, roughly 15% seen once. Study-wide results and caveats: Where beta out-of-frame sequences were concerned, excess twin sharing was weaker.

Everyone who gave samples was a healthy Caucasian. The data also belong to a second study, concerning yellow fever vaccine responses in identical twins.

Sample: CD4+ T cells sorted from blood. This receptor was obtained from a young woman in good health. This chain links TRBV5-1 with TRBJ2-3; 7 bases match TRBD1. The DNA of the CDR3 is TGCGCCAGCAGCTTGGGGGGACAGCCCACAGATACGCAGTATTTT. It encodes CASSLGGQPTDTQYF. The variable domain in full, completed from reference TRBV5-1 and TRBJ2-3, reads KAGVTQTPRYLIKTRGQQVTLSCSPISGHRSVSWYQQTPGQGLQFLFEYFSETQRNKGNFPGRFSGRQFSNSRSEMNVSTLELGDSALYLCASSLGGQPTDTQYFGPGTRLTVL.